This T cell receptor beta chain was recovered during a study of blood T cell repertoires in COVID-19. Across the whole study: Samples of COVID-19 (acute and convalescent) were obtained from the United States, Italy and Spain. Sources were T cells, B-cell-depleted T cells, or PBMCs; the material itself was cDNA or gDNA.

In the study's own analysis: Estimates of nucleated cell counts were drawn from the amplification of reference gene primers. The repertoire was sequenced with immunoSEQ multiplex PCR; TCRdb's copy has only in-frame clones and lacks some. The V and J calls and the clone size are those of that table, but D and trimming were determined from the DNA. The sample contains about 25,000 clones, less than 85% of which appear only once. This CDR3 region has 15 residues. Germline-derived CDR1 and CDR2 are SNHLY and FYNNEI. The V and J ends lost 6 bases and 2 bases respectively, with 14 bases between them. The chain has TRBV2 and TRBJ2-1; D might be TRBD2 (5 bases). The origin of this receptor is an elderly man with active or convalescent COVID-19. The sequencing input was peripheral blood. DNA for the CDR3: TGTGCCAGCAGACCCACTAGTTCGCCCTACAATGAGCAGTTCTTC. Encoded protein: CASRPTSSPYNEQFF.